This TCR beta chain was captured in a study of cytomegalovirus exposure and HLA in healthy donors. Study overall: Approximately 85 million unique TCRs from HLA-typed donors were held in an early release of data.

About this clone: Its antigen remains unknown.

V shed 7 bases, J shed 1 base, and the junction held 9 bases outside the gene matches. CDR3 size: 15 residues. CDR1 is SGHNT, CDR2 YENEEA, per germline. Regarding the study as a whole: A later analysis linked a missense DCLRE1C variant to TCR beta V- and J-gene trimming. The authors confirmed in vitro that a few CMV-associated chains were specific for CMV antigens.

The PCR was carried out with 60 Vbeta primers and 13 Jbeta primers. The repertoire was sequenced with immunoSEQ multiplex PCR; TCRdb's copy has only in-frame clones and lacks some. The table includes more than 150,000 clones, roughly 84% detected once. This receptor was taken from a girl aged 2-10 years in good health and CMV-seropositive. The V and J genes are TRBV11-3 and TRBJ2-5; the match to TRBD1 covers 7 bases. The material sequenced was PBMCs. CDR3 residues: CASTPGQSAQETQYF. The CDR3 nucleotides read TGTGCCAGCACCCCGGGACAGTCGGCCCAAGAGACCCAGTACTTC.